This entry is about one T cell receptor beta chain. The data belong to a study of PD-L1 blockade in urothelial cancer. About the study: Among blood samples, the median T cell count was around 150,000.

The repertoire was sequenced with immunoSEQ multiplex PCR; TCRdb's copy has only in-frame clones and lacks some. The sample has more than 45,000 clones, 88% seen once. The V gene end was trimmed by 4 bases and the J gene end by 2 bases; junction bases not matched to a gene: 14. The CDR3 covers 18 residues. Germline CDR1 and CDR2: MGHRA and YSYEKL. The receptor was isolated from a man aged 80 or over with urothelial cancer. J is TRBJ2-7 and V is TRBV4-1, with 10 nucleotides matching TRBD1. The material was PBMCs, obtained around atezolizumab (anti-PD-L1) treatment. As DNA, the CDR3 is TGCGCCAGCAGCCCCTCAACCACAGACAGGGGGCACACCTACGAGCAGTACTTC. Amino acid sequence: CASSPSTTDRGHTYEQYF.